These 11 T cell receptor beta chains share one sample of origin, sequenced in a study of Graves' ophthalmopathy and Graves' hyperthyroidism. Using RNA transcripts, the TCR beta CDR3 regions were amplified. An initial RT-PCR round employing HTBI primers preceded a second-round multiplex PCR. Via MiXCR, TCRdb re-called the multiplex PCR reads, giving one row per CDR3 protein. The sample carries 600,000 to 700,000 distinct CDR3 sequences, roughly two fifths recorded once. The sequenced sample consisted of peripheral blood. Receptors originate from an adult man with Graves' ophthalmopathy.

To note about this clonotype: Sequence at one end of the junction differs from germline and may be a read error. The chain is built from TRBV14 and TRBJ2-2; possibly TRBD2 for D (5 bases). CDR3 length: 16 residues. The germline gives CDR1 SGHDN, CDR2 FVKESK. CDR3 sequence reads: CANSRGSGGNTGELLF. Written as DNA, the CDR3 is TGTGCCAACAGCCGAGGGTCGGGTGGGAACACCGGGGAGCTGCTTTTT.

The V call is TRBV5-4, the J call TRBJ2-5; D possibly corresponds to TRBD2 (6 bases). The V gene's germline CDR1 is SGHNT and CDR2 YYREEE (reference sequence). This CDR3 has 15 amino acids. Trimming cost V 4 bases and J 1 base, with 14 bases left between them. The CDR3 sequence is CASSPGVLLQETQYF. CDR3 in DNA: TGTGCCAGCAGCCCGGGGGTCCTCCTCCAAGAGACCCAGTACTTC.

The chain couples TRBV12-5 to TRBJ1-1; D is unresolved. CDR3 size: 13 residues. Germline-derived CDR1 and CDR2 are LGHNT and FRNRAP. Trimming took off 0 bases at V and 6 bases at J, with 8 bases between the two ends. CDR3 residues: CASGLVSQAEAFF. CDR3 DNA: TGTGCTAGTGGTTTGGTTAGTCAAGCTGAAGCTTTCTTT.

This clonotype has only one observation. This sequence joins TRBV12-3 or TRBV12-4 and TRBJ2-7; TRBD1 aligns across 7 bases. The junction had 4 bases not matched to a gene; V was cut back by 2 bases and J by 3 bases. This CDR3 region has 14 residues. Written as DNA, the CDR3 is TGTGCCAGCAGTTTATATAGACAGGGCTACGAGCAGTACTTC. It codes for CASSLYRQGYEQYF.

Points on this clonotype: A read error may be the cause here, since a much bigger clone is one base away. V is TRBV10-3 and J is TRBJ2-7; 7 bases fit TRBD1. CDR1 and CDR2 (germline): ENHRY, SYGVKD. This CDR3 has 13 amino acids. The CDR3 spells CASSFTGAYERYF. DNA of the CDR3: TGTGCCAGCAGTTTTACAGGGGCCTACGAGCGGTACTTC.

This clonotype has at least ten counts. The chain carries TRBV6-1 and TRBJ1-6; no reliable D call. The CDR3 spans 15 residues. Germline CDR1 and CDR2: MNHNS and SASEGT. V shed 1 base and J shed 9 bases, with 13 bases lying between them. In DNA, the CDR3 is TGTGCCAGCAGTGAAGGGCTGGGATTAGGTTCACCCCTCCACTTT. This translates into CASSEGLGLGSPLHF.

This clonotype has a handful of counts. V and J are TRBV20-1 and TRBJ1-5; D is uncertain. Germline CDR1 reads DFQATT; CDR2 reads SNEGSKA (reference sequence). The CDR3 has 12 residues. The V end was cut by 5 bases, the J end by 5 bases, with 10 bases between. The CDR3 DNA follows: TGCAGTGCTTTCAGGAGGGATCAGCCCCAGCATTTT. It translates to CSAFRRDQPQHF.

The DNA of the CDR3 is TGTGCCATCAGGGATGATACAACCAACATTCAGTACTTC. Protein: CAIRDDTTNIQYF. The genes are TRBV10-3 and TRBJ2-4; D unresolved. Germline V gene sequence: CDR1 ENHRY, CDR2 SYGVKD. There are 13 residues in the CDR3. The V end lost 6 bases, the J end lost 7 bases, and 13 bases lay between the germline ends.

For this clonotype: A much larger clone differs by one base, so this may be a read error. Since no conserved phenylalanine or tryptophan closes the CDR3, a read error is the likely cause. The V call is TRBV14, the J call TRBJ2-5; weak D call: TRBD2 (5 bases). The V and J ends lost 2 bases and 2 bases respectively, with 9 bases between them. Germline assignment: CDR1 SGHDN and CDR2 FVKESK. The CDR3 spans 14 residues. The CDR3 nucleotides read TGTGCCAGCAGCCAAATTGGACTTCAAGAGACCCAGTACGTC. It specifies CASSQIGLQETQYV.

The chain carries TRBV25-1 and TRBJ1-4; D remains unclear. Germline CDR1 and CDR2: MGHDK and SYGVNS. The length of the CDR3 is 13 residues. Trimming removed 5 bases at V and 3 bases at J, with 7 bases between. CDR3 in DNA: TGTGCCAGCAGTAATAGGGCTAATGAAAAACTGTTTTTT. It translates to CASSNRANEKLFF.

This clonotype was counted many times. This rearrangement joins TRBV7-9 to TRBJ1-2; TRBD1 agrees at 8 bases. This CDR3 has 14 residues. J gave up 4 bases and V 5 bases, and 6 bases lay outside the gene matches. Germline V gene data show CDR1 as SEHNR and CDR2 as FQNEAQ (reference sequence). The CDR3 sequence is CASSHTGQAYGYTF. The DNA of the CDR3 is TGTGCCAGCAGCCATACGGGACAGGCCTATGGCTACACCTTC.